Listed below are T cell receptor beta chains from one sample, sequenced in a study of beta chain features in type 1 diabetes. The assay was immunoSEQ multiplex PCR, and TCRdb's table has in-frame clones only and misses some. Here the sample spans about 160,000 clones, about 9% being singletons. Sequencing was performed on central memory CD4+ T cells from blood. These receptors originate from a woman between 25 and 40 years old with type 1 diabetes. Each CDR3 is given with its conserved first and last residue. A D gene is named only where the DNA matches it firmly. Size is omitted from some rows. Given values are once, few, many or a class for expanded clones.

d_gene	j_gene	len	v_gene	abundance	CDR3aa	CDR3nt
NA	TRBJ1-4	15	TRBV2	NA	CASSDPQGANEKLFF	TGTGCCAGCAGTGACCCCCAGGGTGCTAATGAAAAACTGTTTTTT
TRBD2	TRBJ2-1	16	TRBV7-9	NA	CASSLALAGAYNEQFF	TGTGCCAGCAGCTTAGCTCTAGCGGGGGCCTACAATGAGCAGTTCTTC
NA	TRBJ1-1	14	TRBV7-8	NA	CASSLAGFSTEAFF	TGTGCCAGCAGCTTAGCCGGGTTCAGCACTGAAGCTTTCTTT
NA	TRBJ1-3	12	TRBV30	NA	CAWREPGNTIYF	TGTGCCTGGCGGGAGCCGGGAAACACCATATATTTT
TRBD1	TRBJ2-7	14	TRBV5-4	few	CASSLAGTAYEQYF	TGTGCCAGCAGCTTGGCCGGGACAGCCTACGAGCAGTACTTC
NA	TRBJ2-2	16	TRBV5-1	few	CASSPSGRGNTGELFF	TGCGCCAGCAGCCCGAGCGGACGAGGGAACACCGGGGAGCTGTTTTTT
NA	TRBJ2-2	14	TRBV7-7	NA	CASSFQQGTGELFF	TGTGCTAGCAGCTTTCAACAGGGCACCGGGGAGCTGTTTTTT
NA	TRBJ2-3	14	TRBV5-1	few	CASSQGGDTDTQYF	TGCGCCAGCAGCCAGGGGGGAGACACAGATACGCAGTATTTT
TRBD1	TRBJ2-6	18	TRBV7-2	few	CASSPEDRRGSGANVLTF	TGTGCCAGCAGCCCAGAGGACAGGCGTGGATCTGGGGCCAACGTCCTGACTTTC
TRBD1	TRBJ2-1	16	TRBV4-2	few	CASSQGDRGRDNEQFF	TGTGCCAGCAGCCAGGGGGACAGGGGGAGAGACAATGAGCAGTTCTTC
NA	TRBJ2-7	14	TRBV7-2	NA	CASSHRGSSYEQYF	TGTGCCAGCAGCCATCGGGGGTCGTCCTACGAGCAGTACTTC
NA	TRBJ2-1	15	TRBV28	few	CASSLSGGSDNEQFF	TGTGCCAGCAGTTTATCTGGGGGCTCTGACAATGAGCAGTTCTTC
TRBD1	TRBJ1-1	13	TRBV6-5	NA	CASSFGQGLEAFF	TGTGCCAGCAGTTTTGGACAGGGACTTGAAGCTTTCTTT
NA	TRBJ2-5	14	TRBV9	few	CASSVAPISETQYF	TGTGCCAGCAGCGTAGCCCCCATTTCAGAGACCCAGTACTTC
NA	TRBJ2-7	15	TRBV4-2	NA	CASSQRPGHSYEQYF	TGTGCCAGCAGCCAAAGACCGGGACATTCCTACGAGCAGTACTTC
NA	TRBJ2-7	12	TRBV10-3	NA	CAISASSYEQYF	TGTGCCATCAGTGCCTCCTCCTACGAGCAGTACTTC
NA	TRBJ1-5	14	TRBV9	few	CASSDSNSNQPQHF	TGTGCCAGCAGCGACAGCAATAGCAATCAGCCCCAGCATTTT
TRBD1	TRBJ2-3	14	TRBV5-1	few	CATTGTGNTDTQYF	TGCGCCACCACCGGGACAGGAAACACAGATACGCAGTATTTT
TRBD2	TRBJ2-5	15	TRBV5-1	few	CASSLSAGGKETQYF	TGCGCCAGCAGCTTGTCAGCGGGAGGCAAAGAGACCCAGTACTTC
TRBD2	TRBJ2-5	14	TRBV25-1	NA	CASSDLLAGETQYF	TGTGCCAGCAGTGATCTACTAGCGGGAGAGACCCAGTACTTC
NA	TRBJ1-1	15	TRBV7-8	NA	CASSFLREMNTEAFF	TGTGCCAGCAGCTTTCTGAGAGAAATGAACACTGAAGCTTTCTTT